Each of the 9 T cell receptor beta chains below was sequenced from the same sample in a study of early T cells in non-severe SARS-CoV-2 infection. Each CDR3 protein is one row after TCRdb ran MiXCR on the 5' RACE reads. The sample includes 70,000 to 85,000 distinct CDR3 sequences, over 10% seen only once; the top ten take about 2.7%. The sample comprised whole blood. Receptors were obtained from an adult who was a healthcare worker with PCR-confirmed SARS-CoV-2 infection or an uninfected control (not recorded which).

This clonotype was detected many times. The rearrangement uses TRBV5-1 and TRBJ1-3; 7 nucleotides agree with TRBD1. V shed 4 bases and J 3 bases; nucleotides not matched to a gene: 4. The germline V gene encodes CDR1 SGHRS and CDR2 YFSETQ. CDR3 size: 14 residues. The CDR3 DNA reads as TGCGCCAGCAGCCCCGGGACAGTTGGAAACACCATATATTTT. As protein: CASSPGTVGNTIYF.

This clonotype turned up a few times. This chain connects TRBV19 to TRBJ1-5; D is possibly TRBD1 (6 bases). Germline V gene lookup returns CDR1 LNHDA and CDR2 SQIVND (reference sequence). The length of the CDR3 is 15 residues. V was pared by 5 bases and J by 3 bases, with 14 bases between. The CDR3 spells CASSSQGTPNQPQHF. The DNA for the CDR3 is TGTGCCAGTAGTTCGCAGGGGACTCCCAATCAGCCCCAGCATTTT.

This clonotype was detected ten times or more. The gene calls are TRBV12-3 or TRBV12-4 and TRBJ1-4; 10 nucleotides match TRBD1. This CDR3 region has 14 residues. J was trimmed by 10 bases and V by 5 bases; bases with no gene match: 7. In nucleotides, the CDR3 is TGTGCCAGCAGTCCCCGACAGGGGGCCGGAAAACTGTTTTTT. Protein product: CASSPRQGAGKLFF.

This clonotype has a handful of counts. CDR3 sequence reads: CASSQTGPKAFF. The CDR3 nucleotides read TGTGCCAGCAGCCAGACGGGACCTAAAGCTTTCTTT. The chain carries TRBV3-1 and TRBJ1-1, with TRBD1 as a possible D gene (5 bases). V lost 3 bases and J lost 9, with 11 bases in between. This CDR3 is 12 amino acids long. CDR1 is LGHDT, CDR2 YNNKEL, per germline (reference sequence).

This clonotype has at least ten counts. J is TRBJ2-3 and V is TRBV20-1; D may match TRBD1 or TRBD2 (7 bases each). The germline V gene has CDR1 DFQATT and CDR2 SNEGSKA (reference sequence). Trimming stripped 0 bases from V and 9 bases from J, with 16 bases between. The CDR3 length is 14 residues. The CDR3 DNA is TGCAGTGCTAGAGACCCCACCAGGGGGGGGACGCAGTATTTT. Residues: CSARDPTRGGTQYF.

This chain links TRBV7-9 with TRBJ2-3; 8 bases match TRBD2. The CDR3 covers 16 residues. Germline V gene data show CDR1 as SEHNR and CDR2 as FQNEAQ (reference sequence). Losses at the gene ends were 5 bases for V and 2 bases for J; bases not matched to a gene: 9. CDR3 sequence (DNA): TGTGCCAGCAGCACCAGACTAGCGAGGAACACAGATACGCAGTATTTT. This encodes CASSTRLARNTDTQYF.

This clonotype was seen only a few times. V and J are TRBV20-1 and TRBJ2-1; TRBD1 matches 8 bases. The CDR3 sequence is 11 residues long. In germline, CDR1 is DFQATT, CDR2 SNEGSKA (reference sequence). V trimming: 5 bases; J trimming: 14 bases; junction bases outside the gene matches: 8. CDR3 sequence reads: CSAPLDRDKFF. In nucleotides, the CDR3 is TGCAGTGCTCCCCTGGACAGGGATAAGTTCTTC.

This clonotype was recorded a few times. The CDR3 DNA is TGTGCCAGCAGCTTTGACAGGGGCACCTACAATGAGCAGTTCTTC. It specifies CASSFDRGTYNEQFF. The chain recombines TRBV5-4 with TRBJ2-1; 8 bases fit TRBD1. V gave up 2 bases and J gave up 2 bases; unmatched junction bases: 3. Germline V gene data show CDR1 as SGHNT and CDR2 as YYREEE (reference sequence). The CDR3 length is 15 residues.

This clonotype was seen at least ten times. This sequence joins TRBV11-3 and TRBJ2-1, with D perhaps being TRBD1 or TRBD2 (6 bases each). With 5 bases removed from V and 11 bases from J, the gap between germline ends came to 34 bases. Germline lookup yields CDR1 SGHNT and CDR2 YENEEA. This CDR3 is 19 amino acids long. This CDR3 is CASSHDRWLRSDGGLKQFF. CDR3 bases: TGTGCCAGCAGCCATGACAGGTGGCTAAGAAGTGATGGGGGACTTAAGCAGTTCTTC.